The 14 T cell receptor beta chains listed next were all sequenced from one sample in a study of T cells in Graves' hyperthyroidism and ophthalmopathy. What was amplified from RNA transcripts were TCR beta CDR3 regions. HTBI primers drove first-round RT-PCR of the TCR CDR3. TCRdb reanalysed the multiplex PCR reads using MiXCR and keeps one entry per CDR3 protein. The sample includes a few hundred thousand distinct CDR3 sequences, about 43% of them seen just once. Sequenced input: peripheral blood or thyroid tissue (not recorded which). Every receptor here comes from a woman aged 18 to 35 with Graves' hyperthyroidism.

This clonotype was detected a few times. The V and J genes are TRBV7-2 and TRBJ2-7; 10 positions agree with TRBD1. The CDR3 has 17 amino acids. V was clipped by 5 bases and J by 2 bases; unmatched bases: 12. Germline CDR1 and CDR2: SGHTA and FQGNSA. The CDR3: CASSPGQGFLTTYEQYF. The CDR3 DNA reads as TGTGCCAGCAGCCCGGGACAGGGGTTCTTAACTACCTACGAGCAGTACTTC.

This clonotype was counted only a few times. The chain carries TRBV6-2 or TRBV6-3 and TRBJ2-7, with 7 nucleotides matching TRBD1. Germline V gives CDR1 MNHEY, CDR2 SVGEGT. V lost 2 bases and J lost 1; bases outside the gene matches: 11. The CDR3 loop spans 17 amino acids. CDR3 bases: TGTGCCAGCAGTTACCCCTTAACGAAGACAGGGTCCTACGAGCAGTACTTC. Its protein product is CASSYPLTKTGSYEQYF.

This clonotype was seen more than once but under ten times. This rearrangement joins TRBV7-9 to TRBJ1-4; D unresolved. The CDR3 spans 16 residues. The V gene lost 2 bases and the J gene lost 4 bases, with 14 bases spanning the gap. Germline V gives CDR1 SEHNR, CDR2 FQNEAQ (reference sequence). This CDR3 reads CASSLMYSGYNEKLFF. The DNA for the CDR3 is TGTGCCAGCAGCTTAATGTACTCGGGGTATAATGAAAAACTGTTTTTT.

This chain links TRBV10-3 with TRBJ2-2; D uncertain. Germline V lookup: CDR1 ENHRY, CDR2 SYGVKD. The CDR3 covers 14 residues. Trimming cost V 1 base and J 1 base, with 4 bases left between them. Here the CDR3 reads CAISELWNTGELFF. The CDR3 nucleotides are TGTGCCATCAGTGAGTTATGGAACACCGGGGAGCTGTTTTTT.

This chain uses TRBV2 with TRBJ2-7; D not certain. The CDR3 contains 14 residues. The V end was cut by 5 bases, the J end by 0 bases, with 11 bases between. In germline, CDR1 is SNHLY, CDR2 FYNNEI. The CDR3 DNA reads TGTGCCAGCAGTTCAACCCCTAACTCCTACGAGCAGTACTTC. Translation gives CASSSTPNSYEQYF.

CDR3 protein: CASRYSGTGANQPQHF. CDR3 sequence (DNA): TGTGCCAGCAGATACTCCGGGACAGGGGCCAATCAGCCCCAGCATTTT. The chain links TRBV7-8 to TRBJ1-5; the match to TRBD1 covers 10 bases. The germline CDR1 and CDR2 sequences are SGHVS and FQNEAQ. V shed 6 bases, J shed 3 bases, and the junction held 8 bases outside the gene matches. The CDR3 is 16 amino acids.

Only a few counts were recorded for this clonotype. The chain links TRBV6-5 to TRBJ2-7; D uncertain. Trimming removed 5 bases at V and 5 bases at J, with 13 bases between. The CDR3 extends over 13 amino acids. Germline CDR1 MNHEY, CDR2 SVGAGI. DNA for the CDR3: TGTGCCAGCAGTGAAGTAGTTCGGGACGAGCAGTACTTC. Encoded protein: CASSEVVRDEQYF.

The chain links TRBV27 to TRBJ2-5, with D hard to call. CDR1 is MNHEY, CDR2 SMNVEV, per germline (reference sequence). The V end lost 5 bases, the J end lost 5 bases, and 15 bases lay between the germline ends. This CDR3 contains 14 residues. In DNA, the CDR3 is TGTGCCAGCAGTCCCAAACCAATGCGGGAGACCCAGTACTTC. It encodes CASSPKPMRETQYF.

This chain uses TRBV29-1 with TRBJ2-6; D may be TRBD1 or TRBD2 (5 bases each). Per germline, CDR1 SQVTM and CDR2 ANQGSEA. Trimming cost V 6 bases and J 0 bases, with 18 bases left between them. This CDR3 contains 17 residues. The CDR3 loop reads CSVDGTAEGSGANVLTF. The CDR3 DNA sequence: TGCAGCGTAGATGGGACGGCCGAAGGCTCTGGGGCCAACGTCCTGACTTTC.

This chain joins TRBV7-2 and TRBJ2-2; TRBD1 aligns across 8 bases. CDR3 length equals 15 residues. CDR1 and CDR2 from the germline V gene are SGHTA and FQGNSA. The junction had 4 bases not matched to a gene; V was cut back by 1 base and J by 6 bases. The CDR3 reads CASSLVQGDSGELFF. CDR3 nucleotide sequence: TGTGCCAGCAGCTTAGTACAGGGGGACTCCGGGGAGCTGTTTTTT. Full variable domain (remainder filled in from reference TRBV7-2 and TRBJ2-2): GAGVSQSPSNKVTEKGKDVELRCDPISGHTALYWYRQSLGQGLEFLIYFQGNSAPDKSGLPSDRFSAERTGGSVSTLTIQRTQQEDSAVYLCASSLVQGDSGELFFGEGSRLTVL.

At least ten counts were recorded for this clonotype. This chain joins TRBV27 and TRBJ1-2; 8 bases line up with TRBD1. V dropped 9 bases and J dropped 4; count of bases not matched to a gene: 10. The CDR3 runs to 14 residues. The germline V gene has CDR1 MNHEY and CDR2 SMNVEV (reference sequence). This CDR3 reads CASSPGQGAYGYTF. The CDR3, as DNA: TGTGCCAGTAGTCCCGGACAGGGAGCCTATGGCTACACCTTC.

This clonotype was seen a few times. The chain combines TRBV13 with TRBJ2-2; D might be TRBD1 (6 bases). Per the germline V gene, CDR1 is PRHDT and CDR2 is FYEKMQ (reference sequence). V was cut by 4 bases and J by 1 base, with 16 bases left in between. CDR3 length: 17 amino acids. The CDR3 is CASSSTGFQGNTGELFF. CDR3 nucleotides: TGTGCCAGCAGCTCTACAGGGTTTCAGGGGAACACCGGGGAGCTGTTTTTT.

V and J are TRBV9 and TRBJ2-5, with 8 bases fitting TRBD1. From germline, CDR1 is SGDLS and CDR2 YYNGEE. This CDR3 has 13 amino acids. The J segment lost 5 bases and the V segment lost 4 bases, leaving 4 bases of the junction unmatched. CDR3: CASSLRTGETQYF. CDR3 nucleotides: TGTGCCAGCAGCCTCCGGACAGGGGAGACCCAGTACTTC.

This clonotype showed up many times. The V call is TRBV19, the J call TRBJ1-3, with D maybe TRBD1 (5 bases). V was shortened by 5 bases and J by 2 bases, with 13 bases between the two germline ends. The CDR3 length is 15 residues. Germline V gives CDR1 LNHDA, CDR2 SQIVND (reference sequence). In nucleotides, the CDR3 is TGTGCCAGTAGTTGGGGACGAACAACTGGAAACACCATATATTTT. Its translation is CASSWGRTTGNTIYF.